The present T cell receptor (beta chain) was sequenced within a study of blood T cell repertoires in COVID-19. V was shortened by 5 bases and J by 9 bases, with 14 bases between the two germline ends. This CDR3 has 13 residues. Germline-derived CDR1 and CDR2 are LNHNV and YYDKDF (reference sequence). Each exposed participant met a COVID-19 case in the 2 weeks preceding study entry. Source study methods: It was from reference gene primer amplification that nucleated cell counts were estimated. TCRdb's copy holds only in-frame clones and misses some; the assay was immunoSEQ multiplex PCR. That table is the source of V, J and clone size, and D and trimming were worked out from the DNA. The repertoire holds under 150,000 clones, with around 84% as singletons.

V and J are TRBV15 and TRBJ2-1; tentatively, D is TRBD2 (5 bases). Sequencing input: PBMCs or T cells enriched from blood (not recorded which). The sequence came from a woman aged 45 to 65 who had been exposed to COVID-19. The CDR3 DNA follows: TGTGCCACCAGCTCGCAGACCCGGGGTGAGCAGTTCTTC. Amino acids: CATSSQTRGEQFF.